A single sample is the source of the 18 T cell receptor beta chains below, sequenced in a study of tissue T cells after allogeneic stem cell transplantation. The assay was immunoSEQ multiplex PCR, and TCRdb's table has in-frame clones only and misses some. There are over 900 clones in the sample; approximately 92% occur only once, and 4.3% lies in the top ten. The sample was spleen tissue, taken at autopsy. The receptors derive from a male patient at least 60 years old with steroid-refractory graft-versus-host disease after an allogeneic stem cell transplant. A subset of T cells may come from the graft donor.

The rearrangement joins TRBV5-1 to TRBJ2-2, with 7 bases that match TRBD1. The germline gives CDR1 SGHRS, CDR2 YFSETQ. Trimming at V came to 4 bases and at J to 3 bases, leaving 6 bases not matched to a gene. The CDR3 covers 15 residues. The chain's CDR3 is CASSLQTGDTGELFF. For the CDR3, the DNA is TGCGCCAGCAGCCTGCAAACAGGGGACACCGGGGAGCTGTTTTTT.

The chain is built from TRBV10-3 and TRBJ2-7; D possibly corresponds to TRBD1 (6 bases). The CDR3 is 14 amino acids. V gave up 3 bases and J gave up 3 bases, with 12 bases separating them. Germline V CDR1 and CDR2: ENHRY, SYGVKD. CDR3 nucleotide sequence: TGTGCCATCAGTGATACAGGGCCCCACTACGAGCAGTACTTC. Encoded protein: CAISDTGPHYEQYF.

The rearrangement uses TRBV11-2 and TRBJ2-7, with no clear D. The CDR3 extends over 14 amino acids. Germline CDR1 and CDR2: SGHAT and FQNNGV. Between the trimmed V and J ends, which lost 4 bases and 0 bases, there was a span of 10 bases. CDR3 nucleotides: TGTGCCAGCAGCTCACTGAGCACCTCCTACGAGCAGTACTTC. This encodes CASSSLSTSYEQYF.

In its sample, this clone was seen once. The rearrangement uses TRBV19 and TRBJ1-5; TRBD1 aligns across 9 bases. Germline CDR1 LNHDA, CDR2 SQIVND (reference sequence). V dropped 5 bases and J dropped 3; count of bases not matched to a gene: 8. The CDR3 has 16 amino acids. The CDR3, as DNA: TGTGCCAGTAGTTCCGGGACAGGGCGGTCCAATCAGCCCCAGCATTTT. Amino acid sequence: CASSSGTGRSNQPQHF.

The chain couples TRBV7-7 to TRBJ2-5; perhaps TRBD2 as D (6 bases). Looked up from germline, CDR1 is SSHAT and CDR2 is FNYEAQ (reference sequence). Trimming left V 6 bases short and J 2 bases short, with 16 bases between. The CDR3 consists of 15 residues. The CDR3 bases are TGTGCCAGCAGTTGGACTACCAATTCACAAGAGACCCAGTACTTC. Protein product: CASSWTTNSQETQYF.

This chain links TRBV20-1 with TRBJ1-4; D unresolved. The CDR3 consists of 11 residues. The germline V and J ends were trimmed by 4 bases and 7 bases, with 7 bases remaining between them. Germline CDR1 reads DFQATT; CDR2 reads SNEGSKA (reference sequence). The CDR3 spells CSATLFEKLFF. The CDR3 nucleotides are TGCAGTGCTACCTTATTTGAAAAACTGTTTTTT.

The rearrangement joins TRBV6-6 to TRBJ2-3; 9 bases map to TRBD2. Losses at the gene ends were 5 bases for V and 3 bases for J; bases not matched to a gene: 15. CDR3 size: 18 residues. The germline CDR1 and CDR2 sequences are MNHNY and SVGAGI (reference sequence). CDR3 sequence reads: CASSRWKSAGGATDTQYF. The CDR3 coding sequence is TGTGCCAGCAGTAGATGGAAGAGCGCGGGGGGGGCAACAGATACGCAGTATTTT.

This clone came up once. The chain joins TRBV4-3 to TRBJ2-7; 11 bases line up with TRBD2. Trimming took 3 bases from V and 3 from J; bases not matched to a gene: 7. The CDR3 is 16 amino acids. Germline CDR1 is LGHNA and CDR2 is YSLEER. CDR3 DNA sequence: TGCGCCAGCAGCCATTCTTCTAGCGGGGGGATCTACGAGCAGTACTTC. Amino acid sequence: CASSHSSSGGIYEQYF.

This sequence joins TRBV18 and TRBJ1-1; D not resolved. Trimming removed 1 base at V and 1 base at J, with 4 bases between. The CDR3 runs 13 residues. Germline CDR1 KGHSH, CDR2 LQKENI. The CDR3 is CASSPRQNTEAFF. CDR3 bases: TGTGCCAGCTCACCACGACAGAACACTGAAGCTTTCTTT.

The rearrangement joins TRBV23-1 to TRBJ1-2, with 11 bases identical to TRBD1. TRBV23-1 is an ORF for which the function is uncertain. This CDR3 is built from 15 residues. The ends lost 2 bases at V and 7 bases at J; junction bases unmatched: 6. This CDR3 reads CASSQRGQGASGYTF. In DNA, the CDR3 is TGCGCCAGCAGTCAACGCGGACAGGGGGCAAGTGGCTACACCTTC.

The rearrangement uses TRBV7-2 and TRBJ1-4, with D perhaps TRBD1 (5 bases). CDR1 is SGHTA and CDR2 is FQGNSA in the germline V gene. With 3 bases removed from V and 8 bases from J, the gap between germline ends came to 13 bases. The CDR3 has 14 residues. The CDR3 reads CASSLGRDREKLFF. CDR3 DNA: TGTGCCAGCAGCTTGGGCAGGGATAGAGAAAAACTGTTTTTT.

This chain links TRBV5-4 with TRBJ2-1; tentative D call: TRBD2 (6 bases). Germline V CDR1 and CDR2: SGHNT, YYREEE (reference sequence). V lost 0 bases to trimming and J lost 0 bases, with 10 bases between them. This CDR3 spans 16 amino acids. This CDR3 is CASSLGAGTSYNEQFF. CDR3 DNA: TGTGCCAGCAGCTTGGGTGCGGGGACCTCCTACAATGAGCAGTTCTTC.

The chain has TRBV2 and TRBJ1-1; D is uncertain. The CDR3 has 13 residues. V lost 10 bases and J 2 bases, leaving 14 bases between the germline ends. Germline-derived CDR1 and CDR2 are SNHLY and FYNNEI. CDR3 in DNA: TGTGCCACCGAAGCGTACTCCAACACTGAAGCTTTCTTT. Translating it yields CATEAYSNTEAFF. The full variable domain, with the rest looked up from reference TRBV2 and TRBJ1-1, is EPEVTQTPSHQVTQMGQEVILRCVPISNHLYFYWYRQILGQKVEFLVSFYNNEISEKSEIFDDQFSVERPDGSNFTLKIRSTKLEDSAMYFCATEAYSNTEAFFGQGTRLTVV.

The table lists this clone with a count of one. The chain couples TRBV15 to TRBJ2-7; 7 bases are a match to TRBD1. V dropped 2 bases and J dropped 1; count of bases not matched to a gene: 2. The length of the CDR3 is 14 residues. The germline CDR1 and CDR2 sequences are LNHNV and YYDKDF (reference sequence). CDR3 DNA sequence: TGTGCCACCAGCAGATACAGGGGTTCCTACGAGCAGTACTTC. This encodes CATSRYRGSYEQYF.

In DNA form, the CDR3 reads TGTGCCAGCAGCCCCCGTTATGGTGGAGACACTGAAGCTTTCTTT. Its protein is CASSPRYGGDTEAFF. This chain links TRBV9 with TRBJ1-1, with unresolved D. There are 15 residues in the CDR3. Trimming pared 4 bases from V and 3 bases from J, leaving 16 bases between. The germline V gene has CDR1 SGDLS and CDR2 YYNGEE.

V is TRBV4-1 and J is TRBJ1-6, with D possibly TRBD1 on 5 matching bases. Germline V gives CDR1 MGHRA, CDR2 YSYEKL. CDR3 length: 15 residues. Trimming left V 1 base short and J 5 bases short, with 9 bases between. The CDR3 nucleotides read TGCGCCAGCAGCCAAGCCAGGGCGAATAATTCACCCCTCCACTTT. Encoded protein: CASSQARANNSPLHF.

This chain connects TRBV10-3 to TRBJ1-2; a weak D match, TRBD1 (5 bases). The germline CDR1 and CDR2 sequences are ENHRY and SYGVKD. V dropped 5 bases and J dropped 8 bases, with 9 bases sitting between them. The CDR3 sequence is 11 residues long. In nucleotides, the CDR3 is TGTGCCATCAGTACAGGCGAGGGCTACACCTTC. Translation: CAISTGEGYTF.

The chain couples TRBV19 to TRBJ2-7; 8 bases fit TRBD2. J gave up 2 bases and V 5 bases, and 5 bases lay outside the gene matches. The germline V gene has CDR1 LNHDA and CDR2 SQIVND (reference sequence). CDR3 size: 14 residues. Here the CDR3 DNA reads TGTGCCAGTAGTCTCAAGACTAGCGCCTACGAGCAGTACTTC. Translating gives CASSLKTSAYEQYF.